The 17 T cell receptor beta chains listed next were all sequenced from one sample in a study of neurological immune-mediated disorders. TCRdb reprocessed the 5' RACE reads with MiXCR, giving one entry per CDR3 protein. The data hold roughly 66,000 distinct CDR3 sequences, with 4.8% observed a single time. The sequencing input was PBMCs. The receptors shown here come from a woman between 70 and 85 years old with multiple sclerosis.

The gene calls are TRBV6-2 or TRBV6-3 and TRBJ2-1; D gene uncertain. The CDR3 runs 15 residues. With 0 bases removed from V and 6 bases from J, the gap between germline ends came to 12 bases. Per the germline V gene, CDR1 is MNHEY and CDR2 is SVGEGT. CDR3 residues: CASSYSSRLGNEQFF. The CDR3 nucleotides are TGTGCCAGCAGTTACTCCTCCAGGCTGGGCAATGAGCAGTTCTTC.

The chain has TRBV7-2 and TRBJ2-7; D uncertain. CDR1 and CDR2 from the germline V gene are SGHTA and FQGNSA. The V gene lost 4 bases and the J gene lost 0 bases, with 4 bases spanning the gap. The CDR3 is 12 amino acids. The chain's CDR3 is CASSYYSYEQYF. The CDR3 DNA sequence: TGTGCCAGCAGCTACTACTCCTACGAGCAGTACTTC.

J is TRBJ1-1 and V is TRBV18, with 9 bases fitting TRBD1. CDR3 length equals 18 residues. The V gene end was trimmed by 5 bases and the J gene end by 0 bases; junction bases not matched to a gene: 13. Germline-derived CDR1 and CDR2 are KGHSH and LQKENI. The CDR3 DNA sequence: TGTGCCAGCTCATCCGGGACAGGGAATTGGAGAATGAACACTGAAGCTTTCTTT. Amino acids: CASSSGTGNWRMNTEAFF. Combining the CDR3 with reference TRBV18 and TRBJ1-1 gives the whole variable domain NAGVMQNPRHLVRRRGQEARLRCSPMKGHSHVYWYRQLPEEGLKFMVYLQKENIIDESGMPKERFSAEFPKEGPSILRIQQVVRGDSAAYFCASSSGTGNWRMNTEAFFGQGTRLTVV.

This clonotype was seen many times. This chain uses TRBV12-3 or TRBV12-4 with TRBJ2-3; D is unclear. V was clipped by 0 bases and J by 3 bases, with 13 bases between them. The length of the CDR3 is 16 residues. The CDR3: CASSLAQVVETDTQYF. The CDR3 DNA follows: TGTGCCAGCAGTTTAGCGCAGGTGGTGGAAACAGATACGCAGTATTTT.

This clonotype has ten or more counts. The V call is TRBV12-3 or TRBV12-4, the J call TRBJ2-5; 8 nucleotides match TRBD2. The CDR3 is 13 amino acids. With 5 bases clipped from V and 3 bases from J, the junction kept 2 bases outside the gene matches. CDR3 sequence: CASSMGLEETQYF. The CDR3 DNA sequence: TGTGCCAGCAGTATGGGACTAGAAGAGACCCAGTACTTC.

This clonotype came up a few times. J is TRBJ1-2 and V is TRBV30; maybe TRBD1 (5 bases). The CDR3 length is 14 residues. V was trimmed by 7 bases and J by 0 bases, leaving 15 bases between them. Germline CDR1 GTSNPN, CDR2 SVGIG (reference sequence). The CDR3 DNA reads TGTGCCTTCCCCGTGGGGGGAGCTAACTATGGCTACACCTTC. Translation: CAFPVGGANYGYTF.

The chain carries TRBV3-1 and TRBJ2-1, with TRBD2 as a possible D gene (6 bases). From germline, CDR1 is LGHDT and CDR2 YNNKEL (reference sequence). With 4 bases removed from V and 2 bases from J, the gap between germline ends came to 9 bases. This CDR3 comprises 14 residues. The CDR3 region has the DNA TGTGCCAGCAGCCTCCCTAGCGCCTACAATGAGCAGTTCTTC. This encodes CASSLPSAYNEQFF.

This clonotype was picked up many times. The chain combines TRBV7-6 with TRBJ2-1; D call uncertain. CDR1 and CDR2 (germline): SGHVS, FNYEAQ. The V end lost 2 bases, the J end lost 3 bases, and 8 bases lay between the germline ends. CDR3 length: 14 amino acids. Here the CDR3 reads CASSLFADYNEQFF. The CDR3 bases are TGTGCCAGCAGCTTATTTGCGGACTACAATGAGCAGTTCTTC.

This clonotype was seen at least ten times. The rearrangement uses TRBV7-2 and TRBJ2-5, with TRBD2 identical over 9 bases. Germline CDR1 reads SGHTA; CDR2 reads FQGNSA. This CDR3 spans 19 amino acids. Unmatched junction bases numbered 14, after V lost 2 bases and J lost 1 base. DNA for the CDR3: TGTGCCAGCAGCTTAAAGACCGGTGGTCTAGCGGGGCTCCAAGAGACCCAGTACTTC. It specifies CASSLKTGGLAGLQETQYF.

This chain uses TRBV7-9 with TRBJ1-2; D is ambiguous. The CDR3 is made up of 13 amino acids. Trimming shortened V by 5 bases and J by 4 bases, and 11 bases separated the two germline ends. Germline-derived CDR1 and CDR2 are SEHNR and FQNEAQ (reference sequence). The DNA for the CDR3 is TGTGCCAGCAGCCCCCCGGACGTCTATGGCTACACCTTC. As protein: CASSPPDVYGYTF. The full variable domain, its missing parts supplied by reference TRBV7-9 and TRBJ1-2, is DTGVSQNPRHKITKRGQNVTFRCDPISEHNRLYWYRQTLGQGPEFLTYFQNEAQLEKSRLLSDRFSAERPKGSFSTLEIQRTEQGDSAMYLCASSPPDVYGYTFGSGTRLTVV.

This clonotype appeared many times. V and J are TRBV5-1 and TRBJ1-6; no firm D call. Trimming took off 4 bases at V and 2 bases at J, with 7 bases between the two ends. The CDR3 spans 14 residues. Per germline, CDR1 SGHRS and CDR2 YFSETQ. The CDR3 region is CASSTGTYNSPLHF. DNA of the CDR3: TGCGCCAGCAGCACCGGGACCTATAATTCACCCCTCCACTTT. Based on the CDR3 plus reference TRBV5-1 and TRBJ1-6, the full variable domain is KAGVTQTPRYLIKTRGQQVTLSCSPISGHRSVSWYQQTPGQGLQFLFEYFSETQRNKGNFPGRFSGRQFSNSRSEMNVSTLELGDSALYLCASSTGTYNSPLHFGNGTRLTVT.

There are many counts of this clonotype. The V gene is TRBV6-2 or TRBV6-3, the J gene TRBJ2-7, with D unresolved. The CDR3 length is 14 residues. V was trimmed by 3 bases and J by 2 bases, leaving 11 bases between them. Per the germline V gene, CDR1 is MNHEY and CDR2 is SVGEGT. This CDR3 is CASSYDVDAYEQYF. CDR3 nucleotide sequence: TGTGCCAGCAGTTATGACGTCGATGCCTACGAGCAGTACTTC.

There are a few counts of this clonotype. CDR3 DNA: TGTGCCAGCAGTTTGCGGGCCTCTGAAGCTTTCTTT. Amino acid sequence: CASSLRASEAFF. The V and J genes are TRBV12-3 or TRBV12-4 and TRBJ1-1; D is uncertain. Trimming pared 3 bases from V and 6 bases from J, leaving 8 bases between. The CDR3 length is 12 residues.

This clonotype has at least ten counts. The chain joins TRBV20-1 to TRBJ1-4; no reliable D call. The CDR3 has 15 amino acids. Per germline, CDR1 DFQATT and CDR2 SNEGSKA (reference sequence). With 0 bases removed from V and 1 base from J, the gap between germline ends came to 9 bases. The CDR3 DNA follows: TGCAGTGCTAGAGATCACACCCAAACTAATGAAAAACTGTTTTTT. Translating gives CSARDHTQTNEKLFF.

A note on this clonotype: A read error is possible here, since a much larger clone lies one base away. The chain carries TRBV2 and TRBJ2-1; D gene unclear. Germline CDR1 is SNHLY and CDR2 is FYNNEI. This CDR3 spans 12 amino acids. The CDR3 coding sequence is TGTGACAACGGAGTGTACCGGAATGAGCAGTTCTTC. Encoded protein: CDNGVYRNEQFF. The complete variable domain, with remaining parts taken from reference TRBV2 and TRBJ2-1, reads EPEVTQTPSHQVTQMGQEVILRCVPISNHLYFYWYRQILGQKVEFLVSFYNNEISEKSEIFDDQFSVERPDGSNFTLKIRSTKLEDSAMYFCDNGVYRNEQFFGPGTRLTVL.

This clonotype came up a few times. The genes are TRBV7-9 and TRBJ1-6; possibly TRBD1 for D (5 bases). The germline gives CDR1 SEHNR, CDR2 FQNEAQ (reference sequence). Trimming took 3 bases from V and 7 from J, leaving 10 bases between them. CDR3 length equals 14 residues. This chain's CDR3 is CASSFGDANSPLHF. CDR3 DNA: TGTGCCAGCAGCTTTGGGGACGCCAATTCACCCCTCCACTTT.

In its sample, this clonotype was seen many times. This chain uses TRBV4-2 with TRBJ2-4; TRBD1 might be the D (6 bases). In germline, CDR1 is LGHNA, CDR2 YNFKEQ. The length of the CDR3 is 14 residues. Between the trimmed V and J ends, which lost 1 base and 9 bases, there was a span of 13 bases. CDR3 in amino acids: CASSQGQGKAIQYF. The CDR3, as DNA: TGTGCCAGCAGCCAAGGGCAGGGGAAGGCCATTCAGTACTTC.